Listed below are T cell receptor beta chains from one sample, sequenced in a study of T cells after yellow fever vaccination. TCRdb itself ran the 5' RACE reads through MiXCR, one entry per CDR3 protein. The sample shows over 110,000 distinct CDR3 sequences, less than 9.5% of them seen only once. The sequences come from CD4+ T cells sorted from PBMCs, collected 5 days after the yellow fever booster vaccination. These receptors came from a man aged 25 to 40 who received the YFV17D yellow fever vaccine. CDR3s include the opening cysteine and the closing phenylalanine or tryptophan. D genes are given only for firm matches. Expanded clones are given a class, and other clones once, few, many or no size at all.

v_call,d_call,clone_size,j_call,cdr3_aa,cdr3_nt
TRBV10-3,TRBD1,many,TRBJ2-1,CAISDLQGNNEQFF,TGTGCCATCAGTGACTTACAGGGGAACAATGAGCAGTTCTTC
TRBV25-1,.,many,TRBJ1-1,CASSPLVKEGNTEAFF,TGTGCCAGCTCCCCTTTGGTTAAGGAGGGGAACACTGAAGCTTTCTTT
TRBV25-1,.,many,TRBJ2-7,CASSGGTLNIHEQYF,TGTGCCAGCAGTGGGGGCACGTTGAACATCCACGAGCAGTACTTC
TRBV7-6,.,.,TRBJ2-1,CASSLQSPYNEQFF,TGTGCCAGCAGCCTACAGAGCCCATACAATGAGCAGTTCTTC
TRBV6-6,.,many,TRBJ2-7,CASSIGRAYEQYF,TGTGCCAGCAGCATAGGACGGGCCTACGAGCAGTACTTC
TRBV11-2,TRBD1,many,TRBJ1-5,CASSLGQFNQPQHF,TGTGCCAGCAGCCTGGGACAGTTCAATCAGCCCCAGCATTTT
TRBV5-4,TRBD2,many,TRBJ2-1,CASSSLAYNEQFF,TGTGCCAGCAGCTCACTAGCGTACAATGAGCAGTTCTTC
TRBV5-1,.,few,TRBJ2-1,CASSRWPGGGSGQFF,TGCGCCAGCAGCCGCTGGCCAGGGGGGGGGTCGGGGCAGTTCTTC
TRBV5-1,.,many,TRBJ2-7,CASSPQARFSPLNSYEQYF,TGCGCCAGCAGCCCCCAGGCGCGCTTTTCACCTCTAAACTCCTACGAGCAGTACTTC
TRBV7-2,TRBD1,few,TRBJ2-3,CASSTRGGPSDTQYF,TGTGCCAGCAGCACTAGAGGGGGCCCGTCAGATACGCAGTATTTT
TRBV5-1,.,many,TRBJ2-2,CASSLAVDNTGELFF,TGCGCCAGCAGCTTGGCCGTAGACAACACCGGGGAGCTGTTTTTT
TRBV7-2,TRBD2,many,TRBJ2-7,CASSRTSESYEQYF,TGTGCCAGCAGCCGGACTAGCGAGTCCTACGAGCAGTACTTC
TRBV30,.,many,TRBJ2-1,CAWSVMAYNEQFF,TGTGCCTGGAGTGTAATGGCCTACAATGAGCAGTTCTTC
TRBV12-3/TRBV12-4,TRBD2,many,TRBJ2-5,CASSFGGKETQYF,TGTGCCAGCAGTTTCGGGGGGAAAGAGACCCAGTACTTC
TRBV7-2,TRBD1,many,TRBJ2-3,CASSFDRDTIDTQYF,TGTGCCAGCAGCTTCGACAGGGACACTATAGATACGCAGTATTTT
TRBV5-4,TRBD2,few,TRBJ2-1,CASSLASGAGGYNEQFF,TGTGCCAGCAGCTTGGCCTCAGGGGCGGGGGGCTACAATGAGCAGTTCTTC
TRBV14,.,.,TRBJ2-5,CASSQVGPQETQYF,TGTGCCAGCAGCCAAGTAGGGCCTCAAGAGACCCAGTACTTC
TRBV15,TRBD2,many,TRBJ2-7,CATSREALSGSSYEQYF,TGTGCCACCAGCAGGGAGGCCCTGAGCGGGAGCTCCTACGAGCAGTACTTC
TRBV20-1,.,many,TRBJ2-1,CSAEIGTNEQFF,TGCAGTGCCGAGATAGGGACAAATGAGCAGTTCTTC
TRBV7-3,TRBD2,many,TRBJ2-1,CASSRRTSGSVINEQFF,TGTGCCAGCAGCCGTAGGACTAGCGGGAGTGTTATCAATGAGCAGTTCTTC
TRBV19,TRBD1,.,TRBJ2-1,CASSRVGGQGMYEQFF,TGTGCCAGTAGTAGAGTTGGGGGACAGGGTATGTATGAGCAGTTCTTC
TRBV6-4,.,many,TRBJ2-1,CASRGGLWSSYNEQFF,TGTGCCAGCAGGGGGGGACTTTGGAGCTCCTACAATGAGCAGTTCTTC
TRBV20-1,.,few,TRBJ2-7,CSATGPRAGHEYEQYF,TGCAGTGCTACAGGTCCCCGGGCGGGCCACGAATACGAGCAGTACTTC
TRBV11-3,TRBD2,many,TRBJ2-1,CASRMMTSGSVIF,TGTGCCAGCAGGATGATGACTAGCGGGAGTGTGATCTTC
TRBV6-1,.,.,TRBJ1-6,CASKLRPVQSSYNSPLHF,TGTGCCAGCAAACTGAGGCCAGTACAAAGCTCCTATAATTCACCCCTCCACTTT
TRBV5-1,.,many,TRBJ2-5,CASSLRRTKAETQYF,TGCGCCAGCAGCCTCAGACGTACGAAGGCTGAGACCCAGTACTTC
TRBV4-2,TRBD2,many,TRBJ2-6,CASSQASGTTGGANVLTF,TGTGCCAGCAGCCAAGCTTCCGGGACTACGGGAGGGGCCAACGTCCTGACTTTC
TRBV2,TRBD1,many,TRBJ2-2,CASCRDRAYTGELFF,TGTGCCAGCTGCCGGGACAGGGCATACACCGGGGAGCTGTTTTTT
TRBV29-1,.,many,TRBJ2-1,CSVAPEINEQFF,TGCAGCGTTGCCCCGGAGATCAATGAGCAGTTCTTC
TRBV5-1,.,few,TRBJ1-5,CASSLFGEYNQPQHF,TGCGCCAGCAGCTTGTTCGGGGAATACAATCAGCCCCAGCATTTT
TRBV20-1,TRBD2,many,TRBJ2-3,CSARVAGVGDTQYF,TGCAGTGCTAGAGTAGCGGGAGTAGGAGATACGCAGTATTTT
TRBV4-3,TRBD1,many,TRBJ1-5,CASSQEIWDRVWQPQHF,TGCGCCAGCAGCCAAGAAATTTGGGACAGGGTATGGCAGCCCCAGCATTTT
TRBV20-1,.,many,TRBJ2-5,CSARDPERDQETQYF,TGCAGTGCTAGAGATCCGGAGCGGGACCAAGAGACCCAGTACTTC
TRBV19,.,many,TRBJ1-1,CASSRSQAAEAFF,TGTGCCAGTAGTAGGTCACAAGCGGCTGAAGCTTTCTTT
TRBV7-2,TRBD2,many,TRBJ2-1,CASSLGRGGSSYNEQFF,TGTGCCAGCAGCTTGGGACGGGGGGGGAGCTCCTACAATGAGCAGTTCTTC
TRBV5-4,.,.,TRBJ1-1,CASSLKGVNTEAFF,TGTGCCAGCAGCTTGAAGGGGGTGAACACTGAAGCTTTCTTT
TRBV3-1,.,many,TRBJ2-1,CASSQDPGSNEQFF,TGTGCCAGCAGCCAAGATCCGGGCAGCAATGAGCAGTTCTTC
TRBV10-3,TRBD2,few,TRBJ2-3,CAISERLDSHRLAGGATDTQYF,TGTGCCATCAGTGAGCGGCTGGACAGCCATCGACTAGCGGGAGGGGCGACAGATACGCAGTATTTT
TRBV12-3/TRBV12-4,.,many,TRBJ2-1,CASNNRESYNEQFF,TGTGCCAGCAATAATCGGGAGTCCTACAATGAGCAGTTCTTC
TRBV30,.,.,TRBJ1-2,CAWSYKTLLLYGYTF,TGTGCCTGGAGTTATAAAACTCTACTCCTCTATGGCTACACCTTC
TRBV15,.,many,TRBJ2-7,CATSRDLDYEQYF,TGTGCCACCAGCAGAGACTTGGACTACGAGCAGTACTTC
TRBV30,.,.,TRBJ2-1,CAWSPLYNEQFF,TGTGCCTGGAGCCCGCTCTATAATGAGCAGTTCTTC
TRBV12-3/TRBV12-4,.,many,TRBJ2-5,CASSSGEETQYF,TGTGCCAGCAGTTCAGGGGAAGAGACCCAGTACTTC
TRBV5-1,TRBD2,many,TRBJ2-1,CASSQIAGISNEQFF,TGCGCCAGCAGCCAAATAGCGGGAATATCCAATGAGCAGTTCTTC
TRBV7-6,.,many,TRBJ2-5,CASSLSVETQYF,TGTGCCAGCAGCTTATCCGTGGAGACCCAGTACTTC
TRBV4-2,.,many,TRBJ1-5,CASSQGLGANQPQHF,TGTGCCAGCAGCCAAGGACTGGGGGCCAATCAGCCCCAGCATTTT
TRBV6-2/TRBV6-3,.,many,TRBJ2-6,CASSNSGANVLTF,TGTGCCAGCAGCAACTCTGGGGCCAACGTCCTGACTTTC
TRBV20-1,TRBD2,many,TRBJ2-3,CSAIGHGREGADTQYF,TGCAGTGCGATAGGACACGGGCGGGAGGGCGCAGATACGCAGTATTTT
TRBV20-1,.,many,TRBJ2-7,CSARIRSSYEQYF,TGCAGTGCTAGGATCCGAAGCTCCTACGAGCAGTACTTC
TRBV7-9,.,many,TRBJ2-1,CASSLAQEQFF,TGTGCCAGCAGCTTAGCTCAGGAGCAGTTCTTC
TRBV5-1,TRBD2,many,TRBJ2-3,CASESGSRRDTQYF,TGCGCCAGCGAGAGCGGGAGCCGGAGGGATACGCAGTATTTT
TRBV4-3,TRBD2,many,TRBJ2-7,CASSQFGPGLAATGYEQYF,TGCGCCAGCAGCCAATTCGGTCCGGGACTAGCGGCCACCGGCTACGAGCAGTACTTC